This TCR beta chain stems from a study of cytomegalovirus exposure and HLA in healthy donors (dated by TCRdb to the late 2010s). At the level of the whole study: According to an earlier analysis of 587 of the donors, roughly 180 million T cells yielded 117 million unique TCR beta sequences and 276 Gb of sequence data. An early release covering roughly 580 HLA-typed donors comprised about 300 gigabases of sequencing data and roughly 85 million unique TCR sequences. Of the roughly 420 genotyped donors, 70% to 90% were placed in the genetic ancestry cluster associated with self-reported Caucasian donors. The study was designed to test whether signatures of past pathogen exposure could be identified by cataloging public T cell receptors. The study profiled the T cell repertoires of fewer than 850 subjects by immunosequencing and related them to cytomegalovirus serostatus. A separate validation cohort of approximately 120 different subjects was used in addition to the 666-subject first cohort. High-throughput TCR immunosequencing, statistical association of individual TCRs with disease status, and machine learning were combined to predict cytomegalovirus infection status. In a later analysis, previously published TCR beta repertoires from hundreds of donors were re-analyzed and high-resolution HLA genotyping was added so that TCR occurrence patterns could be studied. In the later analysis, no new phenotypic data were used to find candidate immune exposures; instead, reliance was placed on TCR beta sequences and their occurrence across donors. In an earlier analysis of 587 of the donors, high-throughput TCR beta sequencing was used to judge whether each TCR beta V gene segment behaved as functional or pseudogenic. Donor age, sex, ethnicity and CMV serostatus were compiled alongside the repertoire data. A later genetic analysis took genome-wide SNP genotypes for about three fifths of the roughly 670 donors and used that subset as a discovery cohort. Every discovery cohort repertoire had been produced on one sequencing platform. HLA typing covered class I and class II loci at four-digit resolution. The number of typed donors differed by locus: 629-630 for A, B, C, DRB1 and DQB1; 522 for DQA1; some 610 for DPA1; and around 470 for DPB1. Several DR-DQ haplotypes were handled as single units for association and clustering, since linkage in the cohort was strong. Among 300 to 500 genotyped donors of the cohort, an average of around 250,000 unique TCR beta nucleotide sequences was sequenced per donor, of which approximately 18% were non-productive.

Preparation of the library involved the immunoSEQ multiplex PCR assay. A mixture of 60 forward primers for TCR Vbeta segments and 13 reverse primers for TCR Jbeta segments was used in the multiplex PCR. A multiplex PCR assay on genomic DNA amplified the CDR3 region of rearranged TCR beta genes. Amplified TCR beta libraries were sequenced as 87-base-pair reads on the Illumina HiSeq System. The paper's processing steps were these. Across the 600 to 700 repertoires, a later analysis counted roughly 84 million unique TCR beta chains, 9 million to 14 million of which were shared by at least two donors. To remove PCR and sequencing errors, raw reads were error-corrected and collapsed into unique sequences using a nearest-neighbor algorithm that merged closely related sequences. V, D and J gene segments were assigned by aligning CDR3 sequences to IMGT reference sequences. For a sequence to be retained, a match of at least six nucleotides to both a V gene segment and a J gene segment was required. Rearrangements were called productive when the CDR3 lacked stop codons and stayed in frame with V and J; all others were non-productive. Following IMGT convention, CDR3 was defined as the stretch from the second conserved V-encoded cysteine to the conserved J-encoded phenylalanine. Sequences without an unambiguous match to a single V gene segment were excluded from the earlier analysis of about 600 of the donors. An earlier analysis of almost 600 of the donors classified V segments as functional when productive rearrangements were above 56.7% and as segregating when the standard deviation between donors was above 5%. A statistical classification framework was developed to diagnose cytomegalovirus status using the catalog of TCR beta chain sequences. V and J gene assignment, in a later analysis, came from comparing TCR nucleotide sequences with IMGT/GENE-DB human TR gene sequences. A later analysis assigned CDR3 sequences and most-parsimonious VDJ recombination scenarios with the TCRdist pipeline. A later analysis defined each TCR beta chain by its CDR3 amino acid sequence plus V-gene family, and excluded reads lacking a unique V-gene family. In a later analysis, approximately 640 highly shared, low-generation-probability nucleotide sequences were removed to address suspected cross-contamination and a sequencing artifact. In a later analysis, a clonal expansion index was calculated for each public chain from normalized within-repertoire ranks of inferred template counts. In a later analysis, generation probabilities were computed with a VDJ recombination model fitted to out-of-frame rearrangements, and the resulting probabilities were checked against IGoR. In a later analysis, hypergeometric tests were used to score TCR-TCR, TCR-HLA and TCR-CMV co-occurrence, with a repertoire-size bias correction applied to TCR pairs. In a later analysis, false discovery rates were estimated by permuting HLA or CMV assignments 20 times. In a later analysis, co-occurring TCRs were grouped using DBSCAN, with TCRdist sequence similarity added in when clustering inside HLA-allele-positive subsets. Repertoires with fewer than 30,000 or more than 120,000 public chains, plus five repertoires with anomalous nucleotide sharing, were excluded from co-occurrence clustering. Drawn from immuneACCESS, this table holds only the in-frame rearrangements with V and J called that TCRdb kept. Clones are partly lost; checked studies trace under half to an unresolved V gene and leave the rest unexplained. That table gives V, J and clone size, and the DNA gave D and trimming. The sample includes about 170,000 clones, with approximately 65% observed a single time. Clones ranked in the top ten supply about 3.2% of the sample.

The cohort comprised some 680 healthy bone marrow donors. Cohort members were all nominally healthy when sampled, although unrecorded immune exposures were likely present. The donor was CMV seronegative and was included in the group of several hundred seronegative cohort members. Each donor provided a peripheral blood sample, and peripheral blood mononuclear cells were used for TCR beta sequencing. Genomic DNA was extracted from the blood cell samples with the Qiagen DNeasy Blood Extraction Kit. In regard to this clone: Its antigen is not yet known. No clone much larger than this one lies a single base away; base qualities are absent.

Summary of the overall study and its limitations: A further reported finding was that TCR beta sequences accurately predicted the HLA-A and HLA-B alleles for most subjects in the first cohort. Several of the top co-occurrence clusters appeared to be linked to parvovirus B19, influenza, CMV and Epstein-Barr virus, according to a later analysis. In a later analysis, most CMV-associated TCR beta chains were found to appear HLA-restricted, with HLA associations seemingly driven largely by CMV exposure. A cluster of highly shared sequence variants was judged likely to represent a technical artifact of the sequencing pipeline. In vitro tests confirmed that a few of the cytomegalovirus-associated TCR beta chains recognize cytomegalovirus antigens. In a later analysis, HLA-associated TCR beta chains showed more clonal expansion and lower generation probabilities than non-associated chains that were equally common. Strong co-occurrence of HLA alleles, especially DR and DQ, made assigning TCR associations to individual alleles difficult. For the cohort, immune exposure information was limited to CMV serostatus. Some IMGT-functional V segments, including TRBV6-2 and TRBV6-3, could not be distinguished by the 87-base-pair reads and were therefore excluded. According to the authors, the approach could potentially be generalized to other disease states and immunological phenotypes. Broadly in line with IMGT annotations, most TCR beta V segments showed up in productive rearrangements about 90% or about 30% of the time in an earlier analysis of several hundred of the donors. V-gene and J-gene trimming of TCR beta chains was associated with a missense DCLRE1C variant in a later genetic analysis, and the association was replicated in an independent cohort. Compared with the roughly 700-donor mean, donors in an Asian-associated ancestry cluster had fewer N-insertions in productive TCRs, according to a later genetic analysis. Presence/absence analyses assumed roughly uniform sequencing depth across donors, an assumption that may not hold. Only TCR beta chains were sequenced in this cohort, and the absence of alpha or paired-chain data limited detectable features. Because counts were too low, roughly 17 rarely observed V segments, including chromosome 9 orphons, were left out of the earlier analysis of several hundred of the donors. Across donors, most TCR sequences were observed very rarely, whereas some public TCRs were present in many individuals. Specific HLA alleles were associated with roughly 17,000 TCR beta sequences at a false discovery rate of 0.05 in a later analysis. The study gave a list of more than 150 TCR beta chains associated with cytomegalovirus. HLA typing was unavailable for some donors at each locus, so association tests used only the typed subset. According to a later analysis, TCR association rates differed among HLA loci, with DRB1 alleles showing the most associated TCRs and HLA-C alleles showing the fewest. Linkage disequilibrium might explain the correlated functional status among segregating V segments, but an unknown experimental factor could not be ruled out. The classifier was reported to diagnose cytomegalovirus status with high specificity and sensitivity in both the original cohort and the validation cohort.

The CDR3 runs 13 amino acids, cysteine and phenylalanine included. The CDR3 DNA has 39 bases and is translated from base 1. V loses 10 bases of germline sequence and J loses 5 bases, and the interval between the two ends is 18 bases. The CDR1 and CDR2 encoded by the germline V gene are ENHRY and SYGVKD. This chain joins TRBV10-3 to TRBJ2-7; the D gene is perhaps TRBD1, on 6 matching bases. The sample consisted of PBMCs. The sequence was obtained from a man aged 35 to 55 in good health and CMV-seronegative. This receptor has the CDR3 CATSRADSDEQYF. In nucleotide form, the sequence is TGTGCCACCTCTCGGGCGGACAGCGACGAGCAGTACTTC.